The 7 T cell receptor beta chains below were found in one sample sequenced in a study of cytomegalovirus exposure and HLA in healthy donors. The PCR employed 60 Vbeta primers together with 13 Jbeta primers. TCRdb keeps only in-frame clones here, not all; method: immunoSEQ multiplex PCR. The sample yields approximately 47,000 clones, of which the top ten take up roughly 17%. Source material: PBMCs. The receptors derive from a male donor in good health and CMV-seronegative.

The chain carries TRBV19 and TRBJ2-7; 7 nucleotides agree with TRBD1. V trimming: 5 bases; J trimming: 4 bases; junction bases outside the gene matches: 14. This CDR3 is 16 amino acids long. Germline V gene lookup returns CDR1 LNHDA and CDR2 SQIVND (reference sequence). The CDR3 loop reads CASSPRDSRTLYEQYF. Written as DNA, the CDR3 is TGTGCCAGTAGTCCCAGGGACAGTCGGACCCTTTACGAGCAGTACTTC.

This rearrangement joins TRBV5-1 to TRBJ1-1; TRBD1 matches 7 bases. Germline CDR1 SGHRS, CDR2 YFSETQ. The CDR3 spans 15 residues. V was pared by 7 bases and J by 1 base, with 10 bases of the junction left unmatched. The CDR3 loop reads CASRGRGRGNTEAFF. The CDR3, as DNA: TGCGCCAGCCGCGGAAGGGGGCGCGGGAACACTGAAGCTTTCTTT.

This sequence joins TRBV6-5 and TRBJ1-2; TRBD1 is a possible D gene (6 bases). Between the trimmed V and J ends, which lost 5 bases and 8 bases, there was a span of 18 bases. The CDR3 contains 14 residues. In germline, CDR1 is MNHEY, CDR2 SVGAGI. The CDR3 sequence is CASSVTGNNGGYTF. CDR3 coding DNA: TGTGCCAGCAGTGTTACAGGGAATAACGGGGGCTACACCTTC.

V and J are TRBV9 and TRBJ1-1; 9 positions match TRBD1. Germline V lookup: CDR1 SGDLS, CDR2 YYNGEE. The CDR3 runs 13 residues. With V trimmed by 1 base and J by 8 bases, 3 bases remained unmatched. The CDR3 sequence is CASSVLGQGEAFF. Here the CDR3 DNA reads TGTGCCAGCAGCGTATTGGGACAGGGAGAAGCTTTCTTT. Using reference TRBV9 and TRBJ1-1 for the parts outside the CDR3, the full variable domain is DSGVTQTPKHLITATGQRVTLRCSPRSGDLSVYWYQQSLDQGLQFLIQYYNGEERAKGNILERFSAQQFPDLHSELNLSSLELGDSALYFCASSVLGQGEAFFGQGTRLTVV.

The chain carries TRBV7-2 and TRBJ1-6; perhaps TRBD1 as D (6 bases). The length of the CDR3 is 15 residues. Trimming removed 3 bases from V and 10 bases from J, with 16 bases in between. The V gene's germline CDR1 is SGHTA and CDR2 FQGNSA. CDR3 DNA sequence: TGTGCCAGCAGCTTTCCCCTCGGGAGGGGGTCACCCCTCCACTTT. Its translation is CASSFPLGRGSPLHF.

The CDR3 DNA is TGTGCCAGCAGTCCACGGGACAGGGGAAGAGAGACCCAGTACTTC. Encoded protein: CASSPRDRGRETQYF. This chain uses TRBV27 with TRBJ2-5, with 10 bases fitting TRBD1. Germline loops: CDR1 MNHEY, CDR2 SMNVEV (reference sequence). Losses at the gene ends were 5 bases for V and 4 bases for J; bases not matched to a gene: 7. This CDR3 contains 15 residues.

The rearrangement joins TRBV19 to TRBJ1-5, with 9 bases fitting TRBD1. With 5 bases clipped from V and 4 bases from J, the junction kept 9 bases outside the gene matches. CDR3 length: 16 amino acids. Germline V gene data show CDR1 as LNHDA and CDR2 as SQIVND (reference sequence). CDR3 nucleotides: TGTGCCAGTAGTCGTGAGGGACAGGGAATTAATCAGCCCCAGCATTTT. Protein product: CASSREGQGINQPQHF.